The 9 T cell receptor beta chains in this list originate from one sample, sequenced in a study of regulatory T cells in long-lasting Graves disease. The time point is: newly diagnosed GD, antithyroid drugs for less than 3 months. Researchers made the TCR library from RNA that was extracted from PBMCs. Sequencing libraries for TCR beta were prepared with iRepertoire HTBI primers and Arm-PCR of CDR3 regions. TCRdb reprocessed the multiplex PCR reads with MiXCR, giving one entry per CDR3 protein. The sample includes about 440,000 distinct CDR3 sequences, about 16% of them seen just once. The same data also went into a second study, on T cells in Graves' hyperthyroidism and ophthalmopathy.

The sample was peripheral blood mononuclear cells (PBMCs), taken at new diagnosis, from a patient treated with antithyroid drugs. The receptor set was obtained from a woman in her 30s with Graves disease.

This clonotype came up many times. The chain uses TRBV7-2 and TRBJ2-2; D is undetermined. The germline gives CDR1 SGHTA, CDR2 FQGNSA. The CDR3 consists of 14 residues. V lost 0 bases and J 2 bases, leaving 4 bases between the germline ends. DNA of the CDR3: TGTGCCAGCAGCTTAGCGCATAACACCGGGGAGCTGTTTTTT. It codes for CASSLAHNTGELFF.

The table lists this clonotype with many counts. The V call is TRBV6-1, the J call TRBJ2-1, with D possibly being TRBD1 (5 bases). V was trimmed by 2 bases and J by 5 bases, leaving 16 bases between them. In germline, CDR1 is MNHNS, CDR2 SASEGT. The CDR3 is 16 amino acids. CDR3 in amino acids: CASSEYFGRADNEQFF. As DNA, the CDR3 is TGTGCCAGCAGTGAATACTTCGGCAGGGCTGACAATGAGCAGTTCTTC.

The chain couples TRBV30 to TRBJ2-7, with 10 bases matching TRBD1. The trim removed 1 base at V and 3 bases at J, leaving 9 bases unmatched. CDR1 GTSNPN and CDR2 SVGIG come from the germline V gene (reference sequence). The CDR3 consists of 16 residues. CDR3: CAWSGIMTGGFYEQYF. As DNA, the CDR3 is TGTGCCTGGAGTGGAATTATGACAGGGGGCTTCTACGAGCAGTACTTC.

The V gene is TRBV19, the J gene TRBJ2-7, with D perhaps matching TRBD1 or TRBD2 (5 bases each). V dropped 5 bases and J dropped 0 bases, with 17 bases sitting between them. The CDR3 contains 16 residues. Germline loops: CDR1 LNHDA, CDR2 SQIVND (reference sequence). The CDR3 is CASSPSGRPSSYEQYF. The CDR3 DNA sequence: TGTGCCAGTAGTCCCTCGGGACGTCCGAGCTCCTACGAGCAGTACTTC.

The chain employs TRBV7-2 and TRBJ2-7; 7 bases map to TRBD1. Unmatched junction bases numbered 15, after V lost 6 bases and J lost 7 bases. In germline, CDR1 is SGHTA, CDR2 FQGNSA. This CDR3 has 15 residues. The CDR3 nucleotides read TGTGCCAGCAGTCGAAGGGGGCTCCTTAGTTGGGAGCAGTACTTC. Translated, it gives CASSRRGLLSWEQYF.

The chain combines TRBV25-1 with TRBJ2-7; weak D call: TRBD2 (6 bases). CDR1 is MGHDK, CDR2 SYGVNS, per germline. The CDR3 has 15 amino acids. Trimming stripped 1 base from V and 3 bases from J, with 13 bases between. The CDR3 DNA reads TGTGCCAGCAGTGAATTCGGCGGGGATTTCTACGAGCAGTACTTC. It specifies CASSEFGGDFYEQYF.

The sample holds a few counts of this clonotype. The V call is TRBV5-6, the J call TRBJ1-1; no clear D gene. Germline CDR1 and CDR2: SGHDT and YYEEEE. Trimming shortened V by 2 bases and J by 3 bases, and 17 bases separated the two germline ends. This CDR3 region has 16 residues. DNA for the CDR3: TGTGCCAGCAGCTTACGGCAGCTATACTGGGACACTGAAGCTTTCTTT. This sequence encodes CASSLRQLYWDTEAFF.

This clonotype was detected only a few times. The rearrangement links TRBV20-1 to TRBJ1-4; D is undetermined. Deletions cut 3 bases from V and 8 bases from J, with 10 bases between. CDR3 length: 12 residues. Germline loops: CDR1 DFQATT, CDR2 SNEGSKA (reference sequence). In DNA form, the CDR3 reads TGCAGTGCTAGGGTGGGTGAAGAAAAACTGTTTTTT. This sequence encodes CSARVGEEKLFF.

The sample holds many counts of this clonotype. V and J are TRBV5-1 and TRBJ2-7; 15 nucleotides agree with TRBD2. V lost 4 bases, J lost 4 bases, and 6 bases stayed unmatched. CDR1 and CDR2 from the germline V gene are SGHRS and YFSETQ. The CDR3 is 16 residues long. CDR3 in DNA: TGCGCCAGCAGCCTGGGGACTAGCGGGGGGAGATACGAGCAGTACTTC. Translating gives CASSLGTSGGRYEQYF.